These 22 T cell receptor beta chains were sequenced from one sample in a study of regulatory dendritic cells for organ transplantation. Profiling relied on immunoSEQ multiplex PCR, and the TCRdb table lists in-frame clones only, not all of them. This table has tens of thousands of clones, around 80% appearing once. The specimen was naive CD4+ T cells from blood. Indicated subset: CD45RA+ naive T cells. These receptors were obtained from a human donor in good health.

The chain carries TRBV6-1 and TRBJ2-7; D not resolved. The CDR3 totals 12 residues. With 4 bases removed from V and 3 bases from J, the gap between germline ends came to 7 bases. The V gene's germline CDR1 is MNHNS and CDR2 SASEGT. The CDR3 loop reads CASSGPFYEQYF. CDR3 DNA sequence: TGTGCCAGCAGTGGGCCGTTCTACGAGCAGTACTTC.

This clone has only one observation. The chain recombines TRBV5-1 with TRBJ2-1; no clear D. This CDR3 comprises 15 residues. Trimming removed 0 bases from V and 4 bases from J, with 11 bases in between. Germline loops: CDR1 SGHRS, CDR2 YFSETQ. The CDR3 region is CASSLGGSLYNEQFF. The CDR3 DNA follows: TGCGCCAGCAGCTTGGGAGGCAGTTTATACAATGAGCAGTTCTTC.

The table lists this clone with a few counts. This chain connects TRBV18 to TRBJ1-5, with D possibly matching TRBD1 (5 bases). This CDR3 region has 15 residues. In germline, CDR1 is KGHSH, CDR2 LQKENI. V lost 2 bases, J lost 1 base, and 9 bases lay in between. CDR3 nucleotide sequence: TGTGCCAGCTCACCAGGGGCTCCGAGCAATCAGCCCCAGCATTTT. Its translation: CASSPGAPSNQPQHF.

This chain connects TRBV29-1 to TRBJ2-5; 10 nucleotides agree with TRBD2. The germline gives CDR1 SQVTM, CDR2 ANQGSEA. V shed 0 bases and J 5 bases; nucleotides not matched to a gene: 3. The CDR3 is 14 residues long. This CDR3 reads CSVEDATSGETQYF. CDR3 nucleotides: TGCAGCGTTGAAGACGCGACTAGCGGGGAGACCCAGTACTTC.

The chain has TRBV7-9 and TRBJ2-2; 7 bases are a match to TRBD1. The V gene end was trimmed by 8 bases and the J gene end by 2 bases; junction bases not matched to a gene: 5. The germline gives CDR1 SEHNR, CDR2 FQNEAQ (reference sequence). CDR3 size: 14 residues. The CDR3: CASLDRSNTGELFF. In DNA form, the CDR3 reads TGTGCCAGCCTGGACAGGTCCAACACCGGGGAGCTGTTTTTT. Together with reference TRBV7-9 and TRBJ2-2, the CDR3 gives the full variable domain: DTGVSQNPRHKITKRGQNVTFRCDPISEHNRLYWYRQTLGQGPEFLTYFQNEAQLEKSRLLSDRFSAERPKGSFSTLEIQRTEQGDSAMYLCASLDRSNTGELFFGEGSRLTVL.

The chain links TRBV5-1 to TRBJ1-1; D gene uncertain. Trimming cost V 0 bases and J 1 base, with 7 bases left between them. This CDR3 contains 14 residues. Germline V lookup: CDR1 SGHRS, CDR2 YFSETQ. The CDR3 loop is CASSLDGANTEAFF. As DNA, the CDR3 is TGCGCCAGCAGCTTGGACGGAGCGAACACTGAAGCTTTCTTT.

CDR3 DNA: TGTGCCAGCTCACCACTCCCAGGTGACAGAAACACCATATATTTT. Translating gives CASSPLPGDRNTIYF. The chain carries TRBV18 and TRBJ1-3; D is undetermined. CDR3 size: 15 residues. The germline CDR1 and CDR2 sequences are KGHSH and LQKENI. The V end was cut by 1 base, the J end by 5 bases, with 12 bases between.

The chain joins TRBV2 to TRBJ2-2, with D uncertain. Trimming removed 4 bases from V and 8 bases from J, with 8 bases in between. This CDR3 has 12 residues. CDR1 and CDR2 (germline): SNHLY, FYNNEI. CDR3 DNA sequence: TGTGCCAGCAGTGGTCTATCGGGGGAGCTGTTTTTT. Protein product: CASSGLSGELFF.

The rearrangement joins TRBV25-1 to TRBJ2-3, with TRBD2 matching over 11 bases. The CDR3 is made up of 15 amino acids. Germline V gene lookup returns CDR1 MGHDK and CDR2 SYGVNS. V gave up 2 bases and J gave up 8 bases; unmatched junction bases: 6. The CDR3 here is CASSETSGGRGTQYF. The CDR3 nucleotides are TGTGCCAGCAGTGAAACTAGCGGGGGACGGGGTACGCAGTATTTT.

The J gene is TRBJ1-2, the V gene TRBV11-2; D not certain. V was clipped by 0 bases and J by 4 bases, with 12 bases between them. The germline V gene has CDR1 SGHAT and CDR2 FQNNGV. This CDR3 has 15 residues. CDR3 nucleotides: TGTGCCAGCAGCTTAGAGTACCGAGGGTCCTATGGCTACACCTTC. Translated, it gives CASSLEYRGSYGYTF.

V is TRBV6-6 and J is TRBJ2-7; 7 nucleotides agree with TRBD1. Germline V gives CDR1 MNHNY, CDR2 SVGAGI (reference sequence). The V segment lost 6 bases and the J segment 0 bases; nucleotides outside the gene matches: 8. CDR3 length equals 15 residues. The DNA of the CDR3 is TGTGCCAGCAGAAGGGACAGCGATAGCTCCTACGAGCAGTACTTC. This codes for CASRRDSDSSYEQYF.

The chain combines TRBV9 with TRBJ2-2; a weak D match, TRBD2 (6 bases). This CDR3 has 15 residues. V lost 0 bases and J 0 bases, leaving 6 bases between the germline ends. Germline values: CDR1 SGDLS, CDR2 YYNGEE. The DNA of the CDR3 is TGTGCCAGCAGCGTAGGACTAGCGAACACCGGGGAGCTGTTTTTT. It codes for CASSVGLANTGELFF.

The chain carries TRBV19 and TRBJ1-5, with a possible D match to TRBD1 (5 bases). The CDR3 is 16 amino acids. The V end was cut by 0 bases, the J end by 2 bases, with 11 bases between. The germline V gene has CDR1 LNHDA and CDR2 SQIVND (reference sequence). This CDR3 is CASSIEAGSGNQPQHF. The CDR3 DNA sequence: TGTGCCAGTAGTATAGAGGCAGGGTCGGGCAATCAGCCCCAGCATTTT. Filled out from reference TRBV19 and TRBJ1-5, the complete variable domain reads DGGITQSPKYLFRKEGQNVTLSCEQNLNHDAMYWYRQDPGQGLRLIYYSQIVNDFQKGDIAEGYSVSREKKESFPLTVTSAQKNPTAFYLCASSIEAGSGNQPQHFGDGTRLSIL.

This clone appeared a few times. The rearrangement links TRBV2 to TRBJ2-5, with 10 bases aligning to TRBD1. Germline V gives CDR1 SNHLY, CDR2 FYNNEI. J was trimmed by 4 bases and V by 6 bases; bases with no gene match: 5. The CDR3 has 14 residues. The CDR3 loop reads CASSETGGRETQYF. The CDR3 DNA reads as TGTGCCAGCAGCGAGACAGGGGGCAGAGAGACCCAGTACTTC.

The CDR3 reads CASSEVGGIYEQYF. In DNA, the CDR3 is TGTGCCAGCAGTGAGGTGGGGGGGATCTACGAGCAGTACTTC. The chain is built from TRBV6-5 and TRBJ2-7; 7 bases line up with TRBD2. This CDR3 is 14 amino acids long. Germline trimming cut 5 bases from V and 3 bases from J; bases unmatched to any gene: 7. The germline gives CDR1 MNHEY, CDR2 SVGAGI.

The CDR3 coding sequence is TGTGCCAGCTCACCACCCAACTCTCAAAGCTCCTACAATGAGCAGTTCTTC. Residues: CASSPPNSQSSYNEQFF. The chain uses TRBV18 and TRBJ2-1; D is uncertain. The germline V gene has CDR1 KGHSH and CDR2 LQKENI. Between the trimmed V and J ends, which lost 0 bases and 0 bases, there was a span of 12 bases. There are 17 residues in the CDR3.

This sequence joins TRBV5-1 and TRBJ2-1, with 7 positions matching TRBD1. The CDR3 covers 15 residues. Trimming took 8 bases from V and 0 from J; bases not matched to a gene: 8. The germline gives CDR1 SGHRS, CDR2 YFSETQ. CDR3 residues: CASQLGDSSYNEQFF. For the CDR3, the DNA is TGCGCCAGTCAACTGGGGGACAGCTCCTACAATGAGCAGTTCTTC.

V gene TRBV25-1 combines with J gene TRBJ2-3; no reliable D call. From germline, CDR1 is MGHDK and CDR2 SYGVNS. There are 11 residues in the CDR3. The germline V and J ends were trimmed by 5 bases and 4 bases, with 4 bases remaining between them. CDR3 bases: TGTGCCAGCAGTTTATCAGATACGCAGTATTTT. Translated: CASSLSDTQYF.

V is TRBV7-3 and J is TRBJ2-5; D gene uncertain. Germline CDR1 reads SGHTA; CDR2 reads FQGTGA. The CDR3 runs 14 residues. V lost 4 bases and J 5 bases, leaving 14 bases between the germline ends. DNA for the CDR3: TGTGCCAGCAGCTCATTGTCTAAGCCGGAGACCCAGTACTTC. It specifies CASSSLSKPETQYF.

CDR3 sequence (DNA): TGCGCCAGCAGCTTGAAAGGACAGGGTGTGTCAGGAACTAATGAAAAACTGTTTTTT. This codes for CASSLKGQGVSGTNEKLFF. V and J are TRBV5-1 and TRBJ1-4, with 8 bases that match TRBD1. The V segment lost 1 base and the J segment 1 base; nucleotides outside the gene matches: 12. The CDR3 is 19 residues long. Germline assignment: CDR1 SGHRS and CDR2 YFSETQ.

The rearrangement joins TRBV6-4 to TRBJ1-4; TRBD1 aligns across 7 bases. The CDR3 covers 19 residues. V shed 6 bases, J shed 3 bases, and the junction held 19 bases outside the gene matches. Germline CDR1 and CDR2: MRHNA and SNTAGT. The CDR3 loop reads CASSPDRAEERVPNEKLFF. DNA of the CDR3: TGTGCCAGCAGCCCCGACAGGGCTGAAGAGAGGGTGCCTAATGAAAAACTGTTTTTT.

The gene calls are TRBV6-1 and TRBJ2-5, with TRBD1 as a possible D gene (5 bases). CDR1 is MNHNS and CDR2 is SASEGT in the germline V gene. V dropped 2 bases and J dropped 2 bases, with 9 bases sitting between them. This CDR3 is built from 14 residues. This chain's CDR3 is CASSESDRQETQYF. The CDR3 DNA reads TGTGCCAGCAGTGAAAGTGACAGACAAGAGACCCAGTACTTC.